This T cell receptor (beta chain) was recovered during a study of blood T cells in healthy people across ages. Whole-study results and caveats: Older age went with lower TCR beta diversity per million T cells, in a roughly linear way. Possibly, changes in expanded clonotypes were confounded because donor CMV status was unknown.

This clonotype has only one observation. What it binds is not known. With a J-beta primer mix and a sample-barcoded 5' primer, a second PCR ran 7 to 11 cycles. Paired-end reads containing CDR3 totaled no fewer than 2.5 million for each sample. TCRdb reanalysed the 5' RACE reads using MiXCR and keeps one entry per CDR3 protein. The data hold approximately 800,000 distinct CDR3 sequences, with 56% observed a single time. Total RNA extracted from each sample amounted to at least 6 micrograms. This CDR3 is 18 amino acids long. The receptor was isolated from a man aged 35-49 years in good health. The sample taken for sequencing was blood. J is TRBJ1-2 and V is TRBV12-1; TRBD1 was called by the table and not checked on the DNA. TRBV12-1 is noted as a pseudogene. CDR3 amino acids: CASSFASARDRGPYGYTF. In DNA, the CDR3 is TGTGCCAGCAGCTTTGCGTCCGCTCGGGACAGGGGACCCTATGGCTACACCTTC.